The entry that follows covers one T cell receptor (beta chain) sequence. The sample is drawn from a study of control samples from healthy donors and cancer patients. Libraries were prepared by immunoSEQ multiplex PCR; TCRdb keeps only in-frame clonotypes and omits some of them. The table records around 180,000 clones, 88% of them present only once. V was shortened by 3 bases and J by 5 bases, with 10 bases between the two germline ends. The CDR3 loop spans 14 amino acids. Germline CDR1 MDHEN, CDR2 SYDVKM. Sequenced sample: blood. This TCR was recovered from a woman between 25 and 40 years old in good health. V is TRBV28 and J is TRBJ1-4; tentatively, D is TRBD1 (6 bases). CDR3 residues: CASSLWGANEKLFF. Here the CDR3 DNA reads TGTGCCAGCAGTTTGTGGGGGGCAAATGAAAAACTGTTTTTT.